This passage covers 14 T cell receptor beta chains from one sample sequenced in a study of shared clonotypes between healthy human individuals. Terminally differentiated effector memory CD45RA+ cells were left out of the naive CD8 fraction, which was CD45RO-negative and positively selected for CCR7. Repertoires were generated with immunoSEQ multiplex PCR, while TCRdb's copy carries only in-frame clones and drops some. The data hold about 2 million clones, with about 94% observed a single time. The sample was naive CD8+ T cells sorted from blood. These receptors all stem from a man aged 18 to 29 in good health.

The J gene is TRBJ1-2, the V gene TRBV5-6; D gene ambiguous. Germline V gives CDR1 SGHDT, CDR2 YYEEEE. V lost 1 base and J lost 4, with 20 bases in between. The CDR3 sequence is 17 residues long. CDR3 region: CASSLRLGFRVAYGYTF. The DNA for the CDR3 is TGTGCCAGCAGCTTGCGACTGGGCTTCCGGGTGGCCTATGGCTACACCTTC.

The sample holds a few counts of this clone. In the same sample, other DNA sequences code for this CDR3. V usage is TRBV28 and J usage is TRBJ1-6; D unresolved. Germline V gene lookup returns CDR1 MDHEN and CDR2 SYDVKM. Trimming shortened V by 5 bases and J by 13 bases, and 15 bases separated the two germline ends. The CDR3 loop spans 13 amino acids. CDR3 DNA sequence: TGTGCCAGCAGTCTTACAGACCCAGGTCCCCTCCACTTT. This codes for CASSLTDPGPLHF.

The V and J genes are TRBV7-8 and TRBJ1-4; D may be TRBD1 (5 bases). The CDR3 length is 15 residues. V lost 1 base and J 6 bases, leaving 12 bases between the germline ends. Looked up from germline, CDR1 is SGHVS and CDR2 is FQNEAQ. CDR3 DNA sequence: TGTGCCAGCAGCTTAGGAAGGCGGGACGATGAAAAACTGTTTTTT. It codes for CASSLGRRDDEKLFF.

This clone has a single count. The rearrangement joins TRBV6-6 to TRBJ2-1, with D perhaps matching TRBD1 (7 bases). The CDR3 runs to 15 residues. V was shortened by 7 bases and J by 6 bases, with 19 bases between the two germline ends. Looked up from germline, CDR1 is MNHNY and CDR2 is SVGAGI (reference sequence). The CDR3 coding sequence is TGTGCCAGCACCCCAGGGGGACTCCCCTCCAATGAGCAGTTCTTC. Translated, it gives CASTPGGLPSNEQFF.

As concerns this clone: This specimen includes other DNA sequences encoding the same CDR3. This chain uses TRBV7-9 with TRBJ2-7; the D is unclear. Germline CDR1 is SEHNR and CDR2 is FQNEAQ (reference sequence). This CDR3 spans 12 amino acids. Trimming left V 3 bases short and J 4 bases short, with 7 bases between. The CDR3 here is CASSFGVYEQYF. In DNA form, the CDR3 reads TGTGCCAGCAGCTTCGGTGTTTACGAGCAGTACTTC.

V usage is TRBV13 and J usage is TRBJ2-5, with 7 bases lining up with TRBD1. CDR1 PRHDT and CDR2 FYEKMQ come from the germline V gene (reference sequence). V shed 3 bases and J 5 bases; nucleotides not matched to a gene: 9. The CDR3 has 15 amino acids. The CDR3 loop is CASSFSRDREETQYF. The CDR3 DNA reads as TGTGCCAGCAGCTTTAGCAGAGACAGGGAGGAGACCCAGTACTTC. Supplemented by reference TRBV13 and TRBJ2-5, the full variable domain reads AAGVIQSPRHLIKEKRETATLKCYPIPRHDTVYWYQQGPGQDPQFLISFYEKMQSDKGSIPDRFSAQQFSDYHSELNMSSLELGDSALYFCASSFSRDREETQYFGPGTRLLVL.

The chain joins TRBV29-1 to TRBJ2-5; D might be TRBD1 (5 bases). The length of the CDR3 is 13 residues. The ends were cut back, 2 bases at V and 5 bases at J, with 12 bases in the middle. CDR1 and CDR2 from the germline V gene are SQVTM and ANQGSEA. Here the CDR3 reads CSVEQQVVETQYF. CDR3 DNA sequence: TGCAGCGTTGAACAACAGGTGGTTGAGACCCAGTACTTC.

The gene calls are TRBV5-8 and TRBJ2-7; D might be TRBD1 (7 bases). From germline, CDR1 is SGHTS and CDR2 YDEGEE. V lost 4 bases to trimming and J lost 3 bases, with 14 bases between them. This CDR3 region has 14 residues. CDR3 sequence reads: CASSAGQTFYEQYF. CDR3 DNA sequence: TGTGCCAGCAGCGCGGGACAGACCTTCTACGAGCAGTACTTC.

A single count supports this clone. J is TRBJ2-1 and V is TRBV13; weak D call: TRBD2 (6 bases). This CDR3 spans 15 amino acids. V lost 0 bases and J lost 4, with 10 bases in between. Per the germline V gene, CDR1 is PRHDT and CDR2 is FYEKMQ (reference sequence). In nucleotides, the CDR3 is TGTGCCAGCAGCTTAGGGGAGGGGATTTACAATGAGCAGTTCTTC. It encodes CASSLGEGIYNEQFF.

The rearrangement links TRBV6-1 to TRBJ1-1; maybe TRBD1 (6 bases). The germline CDR1 and CDR2 sequences are MNHNS and SASEGT. The CDR3 is 13 residues long. The ends were cut back, 1 base at V and 4 bases at J, with 7 bases in the middle. This CDR3 is CASSEEGGTEAFF. The CDR3 DNA sequence: TGTGCCAGCAGTGAAGAGGGGGGCACTGAAGCTTTCTTT.

This clone has a single count. The chain combines TRBV6-1 with TRBJ2-7; the D is unclear. V was trimmed by 2 bases and J by 2 bases, leaving 10 bases between them. CDR1 MNHNS and CDR2 SASEGT come from the germline V gene. The CDR3 has 14 residues. CDR3 DNA sequence: TGTGCCAGCAGTGAACGGCTAAACACCTACGAGCAGTACTTC. Protein product: CASSERLNTYEQYF.

The CDR3 DNA reads TGTGCCAGCAGCTCGGACACAGGTAGCTATGGCTACACCTTC. Translation gives CASSSDTGSYGYTF. The chain combines TRBV11-2 with TRBJ1-2; the D gene is possibly TRBD1 (5 bases). Germline V lookup: CDR1 SGHAT, CDR2 FQNNGV. The CDR3 has 14 amino acids. Deletions cut 4 bases from V and 4 bases from J, with 13 bases between. Together with reference TRBV11-2 and TRBJ1-2, the CDR3 gives the full variable domain: EAGVAQSPRYKIIEKRQSVAFWCNPISGHATLYWYQQILGQGPKLLIQFQNNGVVDDSQLPKDRFSAERLKGVDSTLKIQPAKLEDSAVYLCASSSDTGSYGYTFGSGTRLTVV.

CDR3: CSVEDRDRDYEQYF. For the CDR3, the DNA is TGCAGCGTTGAGGACCGGGACAGGGACTACGAGCAGTACTTC. The rearrangement uses TRBV29-1 and TRBJ2-7; 9 nucleotides match TRBD1. V lost 3 bases and J lost 3; bases outside the gene matches: 6. The CDR3 spans 14 residues. Looked up from germline, CDR1 is SQVTM and CDR2 is ANQGSEA.

This chain joins TRBV2 and TRBJ2-3; D is unresolved. Germline CDR1 SNHLY, CDR2 FYNNEI. V was pared by 2 bases and J by 0 bases, with 9 bases between. This CDR3 has 15 amino acids. The CDR3 sequence is CASSEYRASTDTQYF. CDR3 bases: TGTGCCAGCAGTGAATATAGGGCTAGCACAGATACGCAGTATTTT.